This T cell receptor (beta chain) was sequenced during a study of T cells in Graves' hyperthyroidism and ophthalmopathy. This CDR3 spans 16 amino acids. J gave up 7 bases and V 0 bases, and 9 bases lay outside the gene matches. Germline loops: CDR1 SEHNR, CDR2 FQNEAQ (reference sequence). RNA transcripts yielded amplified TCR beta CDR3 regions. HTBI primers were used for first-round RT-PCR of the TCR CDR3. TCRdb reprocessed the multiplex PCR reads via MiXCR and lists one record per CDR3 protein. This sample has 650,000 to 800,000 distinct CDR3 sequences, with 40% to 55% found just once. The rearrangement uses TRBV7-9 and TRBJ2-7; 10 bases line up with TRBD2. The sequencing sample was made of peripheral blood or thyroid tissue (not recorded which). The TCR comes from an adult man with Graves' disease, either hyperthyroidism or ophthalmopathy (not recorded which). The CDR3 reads CASSLARLAGGNEQYF. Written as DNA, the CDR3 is TGTGCCAGCAGCTTAGCTCGACTAGCGGGTGGGAATGAGCAGTACTTC. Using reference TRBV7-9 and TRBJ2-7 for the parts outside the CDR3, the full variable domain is DTGVSQNPRHKITKRGQNVTFRCDPISEHNRLYWYRQTLGQGPEFLTYFQNEAQLEKSRLLSDRFSAERPKGSFSTLEIQRTEQGDSAMYLCASSLARLAGGNEQYFGPGTRLTVT.